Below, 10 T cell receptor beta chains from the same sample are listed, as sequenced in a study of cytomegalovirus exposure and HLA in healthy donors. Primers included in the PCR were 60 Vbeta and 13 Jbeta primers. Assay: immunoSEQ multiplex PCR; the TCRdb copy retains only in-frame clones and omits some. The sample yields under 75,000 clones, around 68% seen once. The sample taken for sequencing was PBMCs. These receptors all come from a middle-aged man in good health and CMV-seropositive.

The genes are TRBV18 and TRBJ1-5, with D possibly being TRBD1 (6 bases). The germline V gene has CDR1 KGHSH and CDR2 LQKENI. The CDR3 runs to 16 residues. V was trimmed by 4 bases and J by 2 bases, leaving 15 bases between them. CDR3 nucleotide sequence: TGTGCCAGCTCACTCCGGGGGGGCAGGGGCAATCAGCCCCAGCATTTT. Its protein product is CASSLRGGRGNQPQHF.

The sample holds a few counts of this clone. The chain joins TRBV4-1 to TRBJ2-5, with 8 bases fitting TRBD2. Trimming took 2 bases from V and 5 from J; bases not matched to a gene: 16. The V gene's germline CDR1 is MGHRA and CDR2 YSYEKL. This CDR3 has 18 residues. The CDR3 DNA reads TGCGCCAGCAGCCAACGATTACGATCGGGGGGGGGCCAGGAGACCCAGTACTTC. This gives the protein CASSQRLRSGGGQETQYF.

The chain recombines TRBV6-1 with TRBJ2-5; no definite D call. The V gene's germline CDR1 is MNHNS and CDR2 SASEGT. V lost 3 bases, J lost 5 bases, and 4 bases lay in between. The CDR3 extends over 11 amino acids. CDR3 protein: CASSDYETQYF. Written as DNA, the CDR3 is TGTGCCAGCAGTGATTATGAGACCCAGTACTTC.

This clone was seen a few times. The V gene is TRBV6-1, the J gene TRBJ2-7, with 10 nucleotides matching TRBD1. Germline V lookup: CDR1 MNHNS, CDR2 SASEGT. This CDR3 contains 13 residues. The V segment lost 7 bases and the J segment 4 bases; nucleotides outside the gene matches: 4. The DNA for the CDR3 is TGTGCCAGCACCAAGGGACAGGGGTACGAGCAGTACTTC. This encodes CASTKGQGYEQYF.

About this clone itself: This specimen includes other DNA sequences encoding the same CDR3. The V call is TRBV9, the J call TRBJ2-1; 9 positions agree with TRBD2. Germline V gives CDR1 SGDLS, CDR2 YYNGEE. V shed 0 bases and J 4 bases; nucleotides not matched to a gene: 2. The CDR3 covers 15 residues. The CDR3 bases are TGTGCCAGCAGCGTAGGACTAGCGGAGTACAATGAGCAGTTCTTC. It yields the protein CASSVGLAEYNEQFF. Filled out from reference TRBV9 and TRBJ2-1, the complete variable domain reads DSGVTQTPKHLITATGQRVTLRCSPRSGDLSVYWYQQSLDQGLQFLIQYYNGEERAKGNILERFSAQQFPDLHSELNLSSLELGDSALYFCASSVGLAEYNEQFFGPGTRLTVL.

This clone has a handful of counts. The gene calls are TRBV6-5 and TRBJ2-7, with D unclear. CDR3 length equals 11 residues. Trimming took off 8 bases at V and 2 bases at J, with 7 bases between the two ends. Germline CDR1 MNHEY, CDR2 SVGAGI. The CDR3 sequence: CASGPPYEQYF. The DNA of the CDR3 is TGTGCCAGCGGGCCCCCCTACGAGCAGTACTTC.

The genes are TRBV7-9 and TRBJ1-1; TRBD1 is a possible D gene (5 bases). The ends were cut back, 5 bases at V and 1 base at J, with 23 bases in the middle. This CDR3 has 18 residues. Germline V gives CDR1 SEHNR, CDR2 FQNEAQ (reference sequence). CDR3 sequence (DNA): TGTGCCAGCAGCGACCTCGCACCTCGGGGACTTAGGAACACTGAAGCTTTCTTT. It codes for CASSDLAPRGLRNTEAFF. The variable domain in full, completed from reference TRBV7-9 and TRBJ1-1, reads DTGVSQNPRHKITKRGQNVTFRCDPISEHNRLYWYRQTLGQGPEFLTYFQNEAQLEKSRLLSDRFSAERPKGSFSTLEIQRTEQGDSAMYLCASSDLAPRGLRNTEAFFGQGTRLTVV.

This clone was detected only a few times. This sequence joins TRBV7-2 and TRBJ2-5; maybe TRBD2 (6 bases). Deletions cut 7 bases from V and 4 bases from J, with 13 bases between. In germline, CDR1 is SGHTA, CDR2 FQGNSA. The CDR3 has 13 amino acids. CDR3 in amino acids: CASTAGQVETQYF. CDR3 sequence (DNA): TGTGCCAGCACGGCGGGGCAAGTAGAGACCCAGTACTTC.

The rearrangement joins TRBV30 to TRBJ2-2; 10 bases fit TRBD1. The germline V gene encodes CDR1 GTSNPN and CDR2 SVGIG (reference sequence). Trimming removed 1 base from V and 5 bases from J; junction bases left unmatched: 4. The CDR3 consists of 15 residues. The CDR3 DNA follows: TGTGCCTGGAGTGACCCGGGACAGGGGACCGGGGAGCTGTTTTTT. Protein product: CAWSDPGQGTGELFF.

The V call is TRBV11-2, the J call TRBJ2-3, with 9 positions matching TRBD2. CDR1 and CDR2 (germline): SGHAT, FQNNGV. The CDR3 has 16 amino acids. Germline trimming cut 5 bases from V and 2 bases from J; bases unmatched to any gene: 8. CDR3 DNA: TGTGCCAGCAGCAGGGCGGCGGGGGGGAACACAGATACGCAGTATTTT. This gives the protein CASSRAAGGNTDTQYF.